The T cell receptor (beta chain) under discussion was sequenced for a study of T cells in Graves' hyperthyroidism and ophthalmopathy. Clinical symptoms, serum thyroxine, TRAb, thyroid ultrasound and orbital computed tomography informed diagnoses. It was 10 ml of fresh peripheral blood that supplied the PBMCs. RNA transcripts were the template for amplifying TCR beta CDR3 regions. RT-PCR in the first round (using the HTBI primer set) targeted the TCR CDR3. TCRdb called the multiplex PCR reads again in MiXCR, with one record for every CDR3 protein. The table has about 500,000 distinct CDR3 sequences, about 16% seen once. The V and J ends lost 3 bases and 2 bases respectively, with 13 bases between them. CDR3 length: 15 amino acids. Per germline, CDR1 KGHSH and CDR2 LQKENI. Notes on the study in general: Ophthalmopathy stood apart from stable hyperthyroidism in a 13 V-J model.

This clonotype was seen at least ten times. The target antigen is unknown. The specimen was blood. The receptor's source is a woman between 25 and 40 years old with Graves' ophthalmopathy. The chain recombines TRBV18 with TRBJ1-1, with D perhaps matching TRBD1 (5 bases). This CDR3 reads CASSPTKTGNTEAFF. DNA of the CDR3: TGTGCCAGCTCACCGACTAAAACAGGTAACACTGAAGCTTTCTTT.